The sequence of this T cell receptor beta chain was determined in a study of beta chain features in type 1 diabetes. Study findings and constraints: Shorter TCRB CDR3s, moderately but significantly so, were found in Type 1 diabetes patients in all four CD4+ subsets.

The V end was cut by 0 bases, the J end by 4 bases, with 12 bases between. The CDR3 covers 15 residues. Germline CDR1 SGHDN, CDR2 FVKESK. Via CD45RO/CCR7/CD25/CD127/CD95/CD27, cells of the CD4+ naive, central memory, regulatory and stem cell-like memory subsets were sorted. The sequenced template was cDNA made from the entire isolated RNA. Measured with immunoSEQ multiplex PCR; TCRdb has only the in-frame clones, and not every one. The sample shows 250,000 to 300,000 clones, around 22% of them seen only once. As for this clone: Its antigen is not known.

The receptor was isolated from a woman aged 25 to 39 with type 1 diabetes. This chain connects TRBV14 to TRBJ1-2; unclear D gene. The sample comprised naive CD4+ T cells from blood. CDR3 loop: CASSQDATESYGYTF. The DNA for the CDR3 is TGTGCCAGCAGCCAAGATGCTACGGAGTCCTATGGCTACACCTTC.